What follows are 19 T cell receptor beta chains derived from one specimen sequenced in a study of cytomegalovirus exposure and HLA in healthy donors. Primers for the PCR totalled 60 Vbeta and 13 Jbeta. The data were produced by immunoSEQ multiplex PCR, yet TCRdb's version contains in-frame clones alone and is incomplete. Of around 96,000 clones in the sample, 80% are singletons; the top ten hold 2% to 2.5%. The sample was PBMCs. The origin of the receptors is a man aged 18 to 30 in good health and CMV-seronegative.

This sequence joins TRBV4-2 and TRBJ2-7, with D maybe TRBD2 (6 bases). V lost 0 bases to trimming and J lost 0 bases, with 9 bases between them. Germline-derived CDR1 and CDR2 are LGHNA and YNFKEQ. This CDR3 contains 15 residues. CDR3 loop: CASSQELRGSYEQYF. Written as DNA, the CDR3 is TGTGCCAGCAGCCAAGAGTTGCGGGGCTCCTACGAGCAGTACTTC.

V usage is TRBV10-1 and J usage is TRBJ2-1, with TRBD1 matching over 9 bases. Trimming at V came to 5 bases and at J to 4 bases, leaving 9 bases not matched to a gene. From germline, CDR1 is WNHNN and CDR2 SYGVQD (reference sequence). The CDR3 covers 16 residues. CDR3 loop: CASSTAGDRVYNEQFF. CDR3 DNA sequence: TGCGCCAGCAGTACCGCGGGGGACAGGGTTTACAATGAGCAGTTCTTC.

This clone was counted between two and nine times. This CDR3 is CASSGRGGSNEQYF. CDR3 sequence (DNA): TGTGCCAGCAGTGGGCGAGGGGGCTCTAACGAGCAGTACTTC. The chain couples TRBV6-1 to TRBJ2-7, with TRBD1 matching 7 bases. The CDR3 runs to 14 residues. The germline gives CDR1 MNHNS, CDR2 SASEGT. Trimming at V came to 4 bases and at J to 5 bases, leaving 8 bases not matched to a gene.

A word on this clone: A read error may produce the germline difference seen at one junction end. The genes are TRBV7-9 and TRBJ2-5; 12 bases align to TRBD2. This CDR3 is built from 17 residues. Germline V gene lookup returns CDR1 SEHNR and CDR2 FQNEAQ (reference sequence). The DNA of the CDR3 is TGTTCCAGCAGCTTAACTTGGACTAGCGGGGTGGGGGAGACCCAGTACTTC. It translates to CSSSLTWTSGVGETQYF.

The chain combines TRBV4-1 with TRBJ1-2; 8 bases align to TRBD1. Germline V lookup: CDR1 MGHRA, CDR2 YSYEKL. The J segment lost 1 base and the V segment lost 1 base, leaving 5 bases of the junction unmatched. This CDR3 comprises 16 residues. CDR3 in DNA: TGCGCCAGCAGCCAAGGTTCGGACAGGGTTAACTATGGCTACACCTTC. This encodes CASSQGSDRVNYGYTF.

The chain carries TRBV2 and TRBJ2-3, with 7 nucleotides matching TRBD1. Germline CDR1 reads SNHLY; CDR2 reads FYNNEI. This CDR3 comprises 14 residues. V gave up 6 bases and J gave up 3 bases; unmatched junction bases: 6. CDR3 sequence reads: CASRTGLATDTQYF. The CDR3 DNA reads TGTGCCAGCAGGACAGGGTTAGCAACAGATACGCAGTATTTT.

The chain uses TRBV9 and TRBJ2-6, with D perhaps matching TRBD2 (5 bases). The CDR3 contains 17 residues. Germline V gene data show CDR1 as SGDLS and CDR2 as YYNGEE. V lost 4 bases to trimming and J lost 0 bases, with 14 bases between them. CDR3: CASSRAPGNSGANVLTF. The DNA for the CDR3 is TGTGCCAGCAGCCGGGCCCCGGGAAACTCTGGGGCCAACGTCCTGACTTTC.

This sequence joins TRBV7-2 and TRBJ2-1, with no clear D. CDR3 length equals 13 residues. Germline V gene lookup returns CDR1 SGHTA and CDR2 FQGNSA. V was shortened by 4 bases and J by 5 bases, with 9 bases between the two germline ends. The CDR3 here is CASSYYLDNEQFF. Here the CDR3 DNA reads TGTGCCAGCAGCTACTATCTAGACAATGAGCAGTTCTTC.

The chain has TRBV4-3 and TRBJ2-7, with 10 bases identical to TRBD1. This CDR3 is 16 amino acids long. After removal of 1 base from V and 2 bases from J, the junction contained 5 bases not matched to a gene. In germline, CDR1 is LGHNA, CDR2 YSLEER. CDR3 in DNA: TGCGCCAGCAGCCAAGTTGGTGGACAGGGGGCCTACGAGCAGTACTTC. This codes for CASSQVGGQGAYEQYF.

A single count supports this clone. The J gene is TRBJ2-5, the V gene TRBV5-1; 8 positions match TRBD2. Trimming removed 4 bases from V and 1 base from J; junction bases left unmatched: 9. Per the germline V gene, CDR1 is SGHRS and CDR2 is YFSETQ. The CDR3 is 16 residues long. The CDR3 sequence is CASSVLAAGPQETQYF. The CDR3 coding sequence is TGCGCCAGCAGCGTACTAGCGGCGGGCCCCCAAGAGACCCAGTACTTC.

The chain is built from TRBV5-1 and TRBJ1-4; 7 positions match TRBD1. Germline CDR1 and CDR2: SGHRS and YFSETQ. Trimming at V came to 0 bases and at J to 3 bases, leaving 2 bases not matched to a gene. This CDR3 has 15 residues. CDR3 loop: CASSLAQGSNEKLFF. As DNA, the CDR3 is TGCGCCAGCAGCTTGGCACAGGGGTCTAATGAAAAACTGTTTTTT.

CDR3 protein: CASSSLGTSRGHEQFF. The CDR3 nucleotides read TGTGCCAGCAGTTCCCTCGGGACTAGCCGGGGGCATGAGCAGTTCTTC. The genes are TRBV27 and TRBJ2-1; the match to TRBD2 covers 9 bases. Trimming cost V 4 bases and J 8 bases; bases outside gene matches: 12. This CDR3 is 16 amino acids long. Germline values: CDR1 MNHEY, CDR2 SMNVEV (reference sequence).

This rearrangement joins TRBV7-9 to TRBJ2-2, with 10 bases fitting TRBD1. V lost 6 bases to trimming and J lost 7 bases; unmatched junction nucleotides: 11. The CDR3 length is 16 residues. Germline CDR1 is SEHNR and CDR2 is FQNEAQ (reference sequence). CDR3 loop: CASSFAPGQGNGELFF. CDR3 in DNA: TGTGCCAGCAGTTTCGCTCCGGGACAGGGGAACGGGGAGCTGTTTTTT.

This clone was seen more than once but under ten times. The chain has TRBV9 and TRBJ2-3, with 7 bases fitting TRBD2. The CDR3 contains 15 residues. Germline loops: CDR1 SGDLS, CDR2 YYNGEE. V gave up 0 bases and J gave up 3 bases; unmatched junction bases: 4. CDR3 protein: CASSVVGLPTDTQYF. The CDR3 DNA follows: TGTGCCAGCAGCGTAGTGGGACTACCGACAGATACGCAGTATTTT.

This chain connects TRBV11-3 to TRBJ2-1; 10 bases line up with TRBD2. The CDR3 loop spans 15 amino acids. Trimming at V came to 5 bases and at J to 4 bases, leaving 5 bases not matched to a gene. Germline-derived CDR1 and CDR2 are SGHNT and YENEEA. This CDR3 is CASSVGTSDYNEQFF. Written as DNA, the CDR3 is TGTGCCAGCAGCGTGGGGACTAGCGATTACAATGAGCAGTTCTTC.

Concerning this clone itself: Its ends do not fully match the called genes, so a read error is possible. The chain has TRBV7-9 and TRBJ1-2; unclear D gene. CDR3 length: 16 residues. The germline CDR1 and CDR2 sequences are SEHNR and FQNEAQ (reference sequence). The CDR3 nucleotides read TGTTCCAGCAGCCGCGATCCTTTGCGTCACCCCTATGGCTACACCTTC. The encoded protein is CSSSRDPLRHPYGYTF.

CDR3 sequence reads: CASSLRRANTEAFF. Written as DNA, the CDR3 is TGTGCCAGCAGCTTAAGGAGGGCGAACACTGAAGCTTTCTTT. V is TRBV7-2 and J is TRBJ1-1; D call uncertain. Per the germline V gene, CDR1 is SGHTA and CDR2 is FQGNSA. The CDR3 contains 14 residues. Trimming removed 2 bases from V and 1 base from J, with 8 bases in between.

The chain has TRBV6-6 and TRBJ2-7; D is possibly TRBD1 (5 bases). The CDR3 has 14 amino acids. Germline V lookup: CDR1 MNHNY, CDR2 SVGAGI (reference sequence). The V end lost 7 bases, the J end lost 0 bases, and 13 bases lay between the germline ends. DNA for the CDR3: TGTGCCAGCACGAAGGGGCACAGCTCCTACGAGCAGTACTTC. This translates into CASTKGHSSYEQYF.

The chain carries TRBV28 and TRBJ2-2, with no clear D. The length of the CDR3 is 14 residues. Trimming took 3 bases from V and 4 from J, leaving 9 bases between them. Germline CDR1 and CDR2: MDHEN and SYDVKM. DNA for the CDR3: TGTGCCAGCAGTTTTCCTCCCCGCACCGGGGAGCTGTTTTTT. As protein: CASSFPPRTGELFF.